A selection of T cell receptor beta chains follows, all from one sample in a study of blood T cell repertoires in COVID-19. Measured with immunoSEQ multiplex PCR; TCRdb has only the in-frame clones, and not every one. The sample shows 63,000 or so clones, around four fifths of them seen only once. Input material: peripheral blood. The source of these receptors is a human donor in a cohort sampled during active COVID-19. CDR3s include the opening cysteine and the closing phenylalanine or tryptophan. Fields, in order: J gene, V gene, clone size, D gene, CDR3 DNA, CDR3 protein. A D gene is named only where the DNA matches it firmly. Size values are once, few and many counts, or a class for expanded clones, and some rows have none.

TRBJ1-1	TRBV5-1	NA	TRBD1	TGCGCCAGCAGCTTGATGGGGACAGGTCAATTTGAAGCTTTCTTT	CASSLMGTGQFEAFF
TRBJ2-5	TRBV5-6	NA	TRBD2	TGTGCCAGCAGCTGGGGACTAGCGAAAGAGACCCAGTACTTC	CASSWGLAKETQYF
TRBJ2-5	TRBV28	NA	NA	TGTGCCAGCACTTCCTCGGGGGGCCGGAAGACCCAGTACTTC	CASTSSGGRKTQYF
TRBJ1-5	TRBV2	NA	NA	TGTGCCAGCACAGGAGGACGTCAGCCCCAGCATTTT	CASTGGRQPQHF
TRBJ1-3	TRBV30	once	TRBD1	TGTGCCTCCCAGGGGGATAATGGAAACACCATATATTTT	CASQGDNGNTIYF
TRBJ1-1	TRBV11-3	NA	NA	TGTGCCAGCAGCTTAGGTGCCGGCCTTGCAGGAGGAGATTTGGACGCTTTCTTT	CASSLGAGLAGGDLDAFF
TRBJ1-2	TRBV28	NA	NA	TGTGCCAGCAGCCAGCGGGGTGTAAACTATGGCTACACCTTC	CASSQRGVNYGYTF
TRBJ1-1	TRBV11-2	NA	NA	TGTGCCAGCAGCTTACAAGAGGACAGTGAAGCTTTCTTT	CASSLQEDSEAFF
TRBJ2-1	TRBV2	NA	NA	TGTGCCAGCAGTGTTTTTGTAAATGAGCAGTTCTTC	CASSVFVNEQFF
TRBJ1-3	TRBV5-6	NA	NA	TGTGCCAGCAGCTATCAGGGAAGGACTGGAAACACCATATATTTT	CASSYQGRTGNTIYF
TRBJ2-7	TRBV18	NA	NA	TGTGCCAGCTCACGAGACTTAGGCTCCTACGAGCAGTACTTC	CASSRDLGSYEQYF
TRBJ1-1	TRBV19	NA	NA	TGTGCCAGTAGTAATCGGTCCCCCACTGAAGCTTTCTTT	CASSNRSPTEAFF
TRBJ2-7	TRBV4-2	few	NA	TGTGCCAGCAGCCCCGGGATATACTACGAGCAGTACTTC	CASSPGIYYEQYF
TRBJ2-7	TRBV27	NA	TRBD1	TGTGCCAGCAGTCGAACAGGGGACTACGAGCAGTACTTC	CASSRTGDYEQYF
TRBJ2-7	TRBV11-2	NA	NA	TGTGCCAGCAGCCCCCACACAGGTTCGGGCGAGCAGTACTTC	CASSPHTGSGEQYF
TRBJ1-4	TRBV12-3/TRBV12-4	NA	NA	TGTGCCAGCAGGCCGACGGGGGGGGAAAAACTGTTTTTT	CASRPTGGEKLFF
TRBJ2-3	TRBV7-2	NA	NA	TGTGCCAGCAGCTTTTGGGGGGTCCCAATCGAAGATACGCAGTATTTT	CASSFWGVPIEDTQYF
TRBJ2-2	TRBV2	NA	NA	TGTGCCAGCAGTGAAATTGCGGTCCCCGGGGAGCTGTTTTTT	CASSEIAVPGELFF
TRBJ1-4	TRBV11-2	NA	NA	TGTGCCAGCAGCTTATTCAGGACAACTAATGAAAAACTGTTTTTT	CASSLFRTTNEKLFF
TRBJ1-6	TRBV28	NA	TRBD1	TGTGCCAGCGGGCTAGGACAGGGGAACAATTCACCCCTCCACTTT	CASGLGQGNNSPLHF
TRBJ2-6	TRBV6-4	NA	NA	TGTGCCAGCAGTGACTCGAACACTGGGGCCAACGTCCTGACTTTC	CASSDSNTGANVLTF
TRBJ2-3	TRBV9	NA	TRBD2	TGTGCCAGCCTGGGTGGGAGCGGGGGGAACACAGATACGCAGTATTTT	CASLGGSGGNTDTQYF
TRBJ1-2	TRBV7-9	NA	NA	TGTGCCAGCAGCCAGCCAGGGAACTATGGCTACACCTTC	CASSQPGNYGYTF
TRBJ2-5	TRBV7-2	NA	NA	TGTGCCAGCAGCTTCTACAGGCAAGAGACCCAGTACTTC	CASSFYRQETQYF
TRBJ2-3	TRBV24-1	NA	TRBD1	TGTGCCACCAGTGATCGTAGGACAGGGTGGGGATTAGATACGCAGTATTTT	CATSDRRTGWGLDTQYF
TRBJ2-1	TRBV19	NA	NA	TGTGCCAGTAGTACCGACAGTATCTCCTACAATGAGCAGTTCTTC	CASSTDSISYNEQFF
TRBJ2-5	TRBV4-3	NA	NA	TGCGCCAGCAGCCAAGATGAGGGGGAAGAGACCCAGTACTTC	CASSQDEGEETQYF
TRBJ2-7	TRBV9	NA	NA	TGTGCCAGCAGCGTAGGGGGGGATACCCACGAGCAGTACTTC	CASSVGGDTHEQYF
TRBJ2-1	TRBV30	NA	NA	TGTGCCTGGAGTCGCAGTCTAGAAGGTGTTCTCGATGAGCAGTTCTTC	CAWSRSLEGVLDEQFF
TRBJ2-7	TRBV7-9	few	NA	TGTGCCAGCAGCTTTGGCGGGGACTACGAGCAGTACTTC	CASSFGGDYEQYF
TRBJ1-6	TRBV7-9	NA	NA	TGTGCCAGCAGCCCTACAGCCAACTATAATTCACCCCTCCACTTT	CASSPTANYNSPLHF
TRBJ1-2	TRBV5-1	NA	NA	TGCGCCAGCAGCTTGGTTTCTAACAGGGCCTATGGCTACACCTTC	CASSLVSNRAYGYTF
TRBJ1-1	TRBV5-4	NA	TRBD1	TGTGCCAGCAGCTTGGGGGGGGGTATCAGGGGGCTTGAAGCTTTCTTT	CASSLGGGIRGLEAFF